The 24 T cell receptor beta chains below come from one sample, sequenced in a study of OX40 agonist ivuxolimab in advanced cancers. Only in-frame clones appear in the TCRdb table, and some are missing; sequencing was by immunoSEQ multiplex PCR. The repertoire includes 55,000 to 65,000 clones, 70% to 90% of them detected once, and roughly 0.77% sits in the top ten. The sample in question was CD4+ or CD8+ T cells sorted from blood, obtained in a trial of the OX40 agonist ivuxolimab. The receptors were gathered from an adult with an advanced solid tumor such as melanoma, head and neck, liver or kidney cancer.

The chain joins TRBV6-5 to TRBJ2-5; 10 nucleotides match TRBD2. The CDR3 is 15 amino acids. Germline assignment: CDR1 MNHEY and CDR2 SVGAGI. The ends lost 4 bases at V and 1 base at J; junction bases unmatched: 3. In DNA, the CDR3 is TGTGCCAGCAGTTCCCTAGCGGGGGTCCAAGAGACCCAGTACTTC. This sequence encodes CASSSLAGVQETQYF.

The chain uses TRBV6-1 and TRBJ2-5; either TRBD1 or TRBD2 may fit D (5 bases each). V was clipped by 6 bases and J by 4 bases, with 12 bases between them. The length of the CDR3 is 13 residues. Germline CDR1 reads MNHNS; CDR2 reads SASEGT. The DNA for the CDR3 is TGTGCCAGCAGAAGGGGCCGGGGAGAGACCCAGTACTTC. Translation gives CASRRGRGETQYF.

The V and J genes are TRBV7-8 and TRBJ2-5; D is undetermined. Germline CDR1 and CDR2: SGHVS and FQNEAQ. Trimming left V 6 bases short and J 2 bases short, with 13 bases between. This CDR3 comprises 14 residues. CDR3 nucleotide sequence: TGTGCCAGCAGTCCCAGATGGGCACAAGAGACCCAGTACTTC. As protein: CASSPRWAQETQYF.

The CDR3 sequence is CASSLAPDINQPQHF. The CDR3 bases are TGCGCCAGCAGCTTGGCCCCGGACATAAATCAGCCCCAGCATTTT. The chain recombines TRBV5-1 with TRBJ1-5; weak D call: TRBD1 (5 bases). Germline values: CDR1 SGHRS, CDR2 YFSETQ. This CDR3 spans 15 amino acids. Trimming shortened V by 0 bases and J by 4 bases, and 11 bases separated the two germline ends. The whole variable domain, filled in from reference TRBV5-1 and TRBJ1-5, reads KAGVTQTPRYLIKTRGQQVTLSCSPISGHRSVSWYQQTPGQGLQFLFEYFSETQRNKGNFPGRFSGRQFSNSRSEMNVSTLELGDSALYLCASSLAPDINQPQHFGDGTRLSIL.

This clone was detected only once. The rearrangement joins TRBV4-3 to TRBJ2-7; D might be TRBD2 (6 bases). The V and J ends lost 1 base and 7 bases respectively, with 23 bases between them. Germline assignment: CDR1 LGHNA and CDR2 YSLEER. This CDR3 has 17 amino acids. The DNA of the CDR3 is TGCGCCAGCAGCCAAGTTCTGGGCGGGGCGGGCCCTGTGGAGCAGTACTTC. This codes for CASSQVLGGAGPVEQYF.

This chain links TRBV2 with TRBJ1-1; D not certain. V gave up 3 bases and J gave up 0 bases, with 5 bases separating them. The CDR3 contains 13 residues. From germline, CDR1 is SNHLY and CDR2 FYNNEI. CDR3 in DNA: TGTGCCAGCAGTGATCATTTGAACACTGAAGCTTTCTTT. It encodes CASSDHLNTEAFF.

J is TRBJ2-5 and V is TRBV5-1, with TRBD1 identical over 8 bases. The germline V gene encodes CDR1 SGHRS and CDR2 YFSETQ. This CDR3 is built from 14 residues. V was pared by 5 bases and J by 5 bases, with 8 bases of the junction left unmatched. DNA for the CDR3: TGCGCCAGCAGAGGCACAGGGGGTCCGGAGACCCAGTACTTC. Translated: CASRGTGGPETQYF.

The chain joins TRBV29-1 to TRBJ2-1; no clear D gene. This CDR3 region has 13 residues. V lost 5 bases to trimming and J lost 1 base, with 9 bases between them. From germline, CDR1 is SQVTM and CDR2 ANQGSEA. In DNA, the CDR3 is TGCAGCGTTTTCACGAATTCCTACAATGAGCAGTTCTTC. Its protein product is CSVFTNSYNEQFF.

J is TRBJ1-2 and V is TRBV11-3, with TRBD1 as a possible D gene (5 bases). The CDR3 has 13 residues. Trimming pared 0 bases from V and 6 bases from J, leaving 8 bases between. Germline values: CDR1 SGHNT, CDR2 YENEEA. The chain's CDR3 is CASSLDREHGYTF. The CDR3 DNA reads TGTGCCAGCAGCTTAGACAGGGAACATGGCTACACCTTC.

The chain links TRBV4-3 to TRBJ1-1; weak D call: TRBD1 (5 bases). The CDR3 is 17 amino acids. Germline CDR1 LGHNA, CDR2 YSLEER. Trimming removed 1 base from V and 4 bases from J, with 19 bases in between. The CDR3 is CASSQVGLAGIGTEAFF. CDR3 DNA sequence: TGCGCCAGCAGCCAAGTCGGACTGGCAGGGATCGGCACTGAAGCTTTCTTT.

The rearrangement uses TRBV5-1 and TRBJ2-3; D may be TRBD2 (5 bases). The CDR3 length is 15 residues. Germline CDR1 SGHRS, CDR2 YFSETQ. The V end lost 0 bases, the J end lost 0 bases, and 8 bases lay between the germline ends. The CDR3 DNA follows: TGCGCCAGCAGCTTGGAAAGCGGTAGCACAGATACGCAGTATTTT. Amino acid sequence: CASSLESGSTDTQYF.

CDR3 DNA: TGTGCCAGCAGCTTAGCGTGGAGCGGCCCAGATACGCAGTATTTT. This codes for CASSLAWSGPDTQYF. This sequence joins TRBV7-8 and TRBJ2-3, with D possibly being TRBD2 (5 bases). CDR1 is SGHVS and CDR2 is FQNEAQ in the germline V gene. The CDR3 extends over 15 amino acids. V was trimmed by 0 bases and J by 4 bases, leaving 11 bases between them.

This clone was detected a few times. This chain uses TRBV28 with TRBJ2-4; possibly TRBD1 or TRBD2 for D (6 bases each). Germline lookup yields CDR1 MDHEN and CDR2 SYDVKM. Trimming removed 2 bases at V and 12 bases at J, with 17 bases between. The CDR3 runs to 14 residues. Written as DNA, the CDR3 is TGTGCCAGCAGTTTAATCTCGGGGGCGCCCCCTCAGTACTTC. Its translation is CASSLISGAPPQYF.

This sequence joins TRBV7-2 and TRBJ1-1; possibly TRBD1 for D (5 bases). The CDR3 is made up of 12 amino acids. V lost 3 bases, J lost 10 bases, and 12 bases lay in between. CDR1 is SGHTA, CDR2 FQGNSA, per germline. The CDR3 region is CASSLGVWGAFF. Here the CDR3 DNA reads TGTGCCAGCAGCTTGGGGGTCTGGGGAGCTTTCTTT. The whole variable domain, remainder taken from reference TRBV7-2 and TRBJ1-1, is GAGVSQSPSNKVTEKGKDVELRCDPISGHTALYWYRQSLGQGLEFLIYFQGNSAPDKSGLPSDRFSAERTGGSVSTLTIQRTQQEDSAVYLCASSLGVWGAFFGQGTRLTVV.

The sample holds a few counts of this clone. The rearrangement uses TRBV7-2 and TRBJ2-7; the D call may be TRBD1 or TRBD2 (6 bases each). CDR1 is SGHTA and CDR2 is FQGNSA in the germline V gene. Trimming stripped 4 bases from V and 1 base from J, with 14 bases between. This CDR3 spans 15 amino acids. The CDR3: CASSSLGGFSYEQYF. CDR3 DNA: TGTGCCAGCAGCTCCTTGGGGGGCTTTTCCTACGAGCAGTACTTC. Supplemented by reference TRBV7-2 and TRBJ2-7, the full variable domain reads GAGVSQSPSNKVTEKGKDVELRCDPISGHTALYWYRQSLGQGLEFLIYFQGNSAPDKSGLPSDRFSAERTGGSVSTLTIQRTQQEDSAVYLCASSSLGGFSYEQYFGPGTRLTVT.

CDR3 residues: CASRPGGSDEQYF. CDR3 nucleotide sequence: TGCGCCAGCAGACCCGGGGGGTCGGACGAGCAGTACTTC. The rearrangement joins TRBV5-1 to TRBJ2-7, with 7 nucleotides matching TRBD2. V shed 5 bases and J 5 bases; nucleotides not matched to a gene: 7. Per the germline V gene, CDR1 is SGHRS and CDR2 is YFSETQ. The CDR3 runs 13 residues.

The V gene is TRBV9, the J gene TRBJ1-5, with D unresolved. The CDR3 has 13 amino acids. Germline CDR1 is SGDLS and CDR2 is YYNGEE. The germline V and J ends were trimmed by 3 bases and 1 base, with 5 bases remaining between them. DNA for the CDR3: TGTGCCAGCAGCGCCTCAAGCAATCAGCCCCAGCATTTT. It codes for CASSASSNQPQHF.

The chain has TRBV6-1 and TRBJ2-7; 11 nucleotides match TRBD2. The CDR3 is 14 amino acids. CDR1 and CDR2 (germline): MNHNS, SASEGT. V lost 7 bases, J lost 3 bases, and 5 bases stayed unmatched. CDR3 nucleotides: TGTGCCAGCAAAAATAGCGGGAGGGTCTACGAGCAGTACTTC. This sequence encodes CASKNSGRVYEQYF.

This rearrangement joins TRBV28 to TRBJ2-1, with a weak D call TRBD1 (5 bases). Looked up from germline, CDR1 is MDHEN and CDR2 is SYDVKM. V lost 3 bases to trimming and J lost 0 bases, with 9 bases between them. The CDR3 loop spans 15 amino acids. CDR3 sequence: CASSLGPSSYNEQFF. The CDR3 nucleotides read TGTGCCAGCAGTTTGGGGCCCAGCTCCTACAATGAGCAGTTCTTC.

The gene calls are TRBV5-1 and TRBJ2-1; 8 positions agree with TRBD2. Germline CDR1 is SGHRS and CDR2 is YFSETQ. V dropped 1 base and J dropped 5; count of bases not matched to a gene: 2. The CDR3 totals 14 residues. Written as DNA, the CDR3 is TGCGCCAGCAGCTTGACTAGCGGTAACAATGAGCAGTTCTTC. Its protein product is CASSLTSGNNEQFF.

The chain carries TRBV7-5 and TRBJ2-3; the D segment call TRBD2 is taken from the table without a DNA check. TRBV7-5 is labeled a pseudogene. The CDR3 covers 14 residues. CDR3 sequence: CARSGPEDSDTQYF. The DNA for the CDR3 is TGTGCCAGAAGCGGCCCCGAGGATTCGGATACGCAGTATTTT.

The J gene is TRBJ2-5, the V gene TRBV11-3; 13 bases match TRBD2. The CDR3 has 18 residues. In germline, CDR1 is SGHNT, CDR2 YENEEA. With V trimmed by 4 bases and J by 3 bases, 11 bases remained unmatched. The CDR3 DNA reads TGTGCCAGCAGCTGCTGGGGGTTTGGGACTAGCGGGAAAGAGACCCAGTACTTC. Its protein product is CASSCWGFGTSGKETQYF. Filled out from reference TRBV11-3 and TRBJ2-5, the complete variable domain reads EAGVVQSPRYKIIEKKQPVAFWCNPISGHNTLYWYLQNLGQGPELLIRYENEEAVDDSQLPKDRFSAERLKGVDSTLKIQPAELGDSAVYLCASSCWGFGTSGKETQYFGPGTRLLVL.

V is TRBV19 and J is TRBJ2-5; the match to TRBD1 covers 7 bases. Trimming took 6 bases from V and 9 from J; bases not matched to a gene: 4. Germline V gene lookup returns CDR1 LNHDA and CDR2 SQIVND (reference sequence). The CDR3 length is 11 residues. The DNA of the CDR3 is TGTGCCAGTAGACAGGGGTCGGCCCAGTACTTC. Translation: CASRQGSAQYF.

The chain couples TRBV18 to TRBJ2-7; D is possibly TRBD2 (6 bases). Trimming left V 2 bases short and J 5 bases short, with 10 bases between. CDR1 is KGHSH, CDR2 LQKENI, per germline. The CDR3 is made up of 13 amino acids. The DNA for the CDR3 is TGTGCCAGCTCACCATCTTGGGGGGACGAGCAGTACTTC. Its protein is CASSPSWGDEQYF.